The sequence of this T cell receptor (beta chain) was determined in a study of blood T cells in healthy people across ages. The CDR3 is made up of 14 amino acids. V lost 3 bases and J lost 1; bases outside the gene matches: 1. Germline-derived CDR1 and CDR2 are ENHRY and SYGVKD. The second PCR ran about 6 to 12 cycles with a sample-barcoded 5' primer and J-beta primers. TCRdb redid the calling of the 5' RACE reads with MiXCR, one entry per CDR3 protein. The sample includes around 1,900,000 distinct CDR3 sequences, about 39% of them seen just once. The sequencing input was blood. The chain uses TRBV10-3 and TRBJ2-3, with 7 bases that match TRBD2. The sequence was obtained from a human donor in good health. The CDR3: CAISDSGGTDTQYF. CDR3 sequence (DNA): TGTGCCATCAGTGACAGCGGGGGCACAGATACGCAGTATTTT.